This TCR beta chain was captured in a study of blood T cell repertoires in COVID-19 (dated by TCRdb to the early 2020s). Background on the whole study: The collaborator samples originated in the United States, Italy and Spain and spanned the acute and convalescent phases of COVID-19. The dataset comprised deeply sampled blood TCRbeta repertoires from subjects exposed to, actively infected with, or recovered from COVID-19. Where available, HLA class I and class II types were obtained from metadata supplied by the sample provider rather than from assay-based typing. The material from the prospective study consisted of cDNA or gDNA derived from T cells, B-cell-depleted T cells, or PBMCs. A de-identified subject ID, COVID-19 status, age in years and sex were almost always included in the sample metadata. The samples were drawn from two sources: the first 160 participants of the ongoing ImmuneRACE study, and 1,200 or so subjects contributed by 6 global collaborators. The repertoires were released in a freely available public database meant as a resource for research on the immune response to SARS-CoV-2.

V is cut by 9 bases and J by 2 bases, and the space between the germline ends is 16 bases. The germline V gene encodes CDR1 SGHAT and CDR2 FQDESV (reference sequence). Counted from cysteine to phenylalanine, this CDR3 has 14 amino acids. Only the CDR3 part of the read is kept: 42 bases, read in frame from the first base. The study at large found these results: Clinical and demographic metadata were provided uncurated, with the amount varying by source and participant.

Another Seattle source contributed samples from volunteer blood donors who had recovered from COVID-19. The collaborating institutions used their own protocols to collect whole blood in K2EDTA tubes. Collaborator samples were shipped for TCRbeta analysis as frozen whole blood, isolated PBMCs, or DNA extracted from either sample type. TCRbeta CDR3 regions were amplified from genomic DNA using the immunoSEQ Assay, a bias-controlled multiplex PCR. The authors' analysis ran thus. Within the assay, amplification of reference gene primers was used to estimate how many nucleated cells each sample contained. Sequence reads were collapsed and filtered to measure the absolute abundance of every unique TCRbeta CDR3 rearrangement. For each sample, productive Simpson clonality was calculated as the square root of Simpson's diversity index across productive rearrangements. The clones in this table, taken by TCRdb from immuneACCESS, are in-frame only. Not every clone is retained; where verified, under half of the shortfall comes from an unresolved V gene, and the cause of the rest is unknown. V, J and clone size are taken as reported in that table, and D and trimming were inferred from the DNA itself. The sample table records about 170,000 clones; more than 75% of these occur just once. The ten largest clonotypes hold roughly 1.9% of the sample.

To note about this clone: Its binding antigen is unknown. The input lacks base qualities; no much larger clone sits a single base away.

Input material: peripheral blood. This clonotype originated in a man aged 45 to 65 who had recovered from COVID-19. The chain employs TRBV11-1 and TRBJ1-1; there is no confident call for the D gene. The DNA reads TGTGCCAGTAAACTGGGTCCGGGAAACACTGAAGCTTTCTTT. It is translated as CASKLGPGNTEAFF.